This TCR beta chain was identified in a study of beta chain features in type 1 diabetes. At the level of the study: All samples together contributed 107,917,701 sorted cells for examination. Study-wide findings and caveats: A potential PCR bias toward shorter templates would be equal in patient and control samples.

Sequencing targeted expressed TCRB transcripts, as all isolated RNA had been reverse transcribed. Here immunoSEQ multiplex PCR was the method, and the copy in TCRdb shows in-frame clones only, minus some. The top ten clones hold 2% to 3% of a sample with 150,000 or so clones, about 9.8% of them seen once. This clone was observed a handful of times. The antigen remains undetermined. J was trimmed by 8 bases and V by 9 bases; bases with no gene match: 7. The CDR3 loop spans 13 amino acids. The germline gives CDR1 ENHRY, CDR2 SYGVKD. The chain has TRBV10-3 and TRBJ1-4; 9 bases agree with TRBD1. The sample was central memory CD4+ T cells from blood. This TCR was sampled from a woman under 30 in good health. CDR3 in amino acids: CAMSEQGAEKLFF. The CDR3 coding sequence is TGTGCCATGTCAGAACAGGGGGCGGAAAAACTGTTTTTT.